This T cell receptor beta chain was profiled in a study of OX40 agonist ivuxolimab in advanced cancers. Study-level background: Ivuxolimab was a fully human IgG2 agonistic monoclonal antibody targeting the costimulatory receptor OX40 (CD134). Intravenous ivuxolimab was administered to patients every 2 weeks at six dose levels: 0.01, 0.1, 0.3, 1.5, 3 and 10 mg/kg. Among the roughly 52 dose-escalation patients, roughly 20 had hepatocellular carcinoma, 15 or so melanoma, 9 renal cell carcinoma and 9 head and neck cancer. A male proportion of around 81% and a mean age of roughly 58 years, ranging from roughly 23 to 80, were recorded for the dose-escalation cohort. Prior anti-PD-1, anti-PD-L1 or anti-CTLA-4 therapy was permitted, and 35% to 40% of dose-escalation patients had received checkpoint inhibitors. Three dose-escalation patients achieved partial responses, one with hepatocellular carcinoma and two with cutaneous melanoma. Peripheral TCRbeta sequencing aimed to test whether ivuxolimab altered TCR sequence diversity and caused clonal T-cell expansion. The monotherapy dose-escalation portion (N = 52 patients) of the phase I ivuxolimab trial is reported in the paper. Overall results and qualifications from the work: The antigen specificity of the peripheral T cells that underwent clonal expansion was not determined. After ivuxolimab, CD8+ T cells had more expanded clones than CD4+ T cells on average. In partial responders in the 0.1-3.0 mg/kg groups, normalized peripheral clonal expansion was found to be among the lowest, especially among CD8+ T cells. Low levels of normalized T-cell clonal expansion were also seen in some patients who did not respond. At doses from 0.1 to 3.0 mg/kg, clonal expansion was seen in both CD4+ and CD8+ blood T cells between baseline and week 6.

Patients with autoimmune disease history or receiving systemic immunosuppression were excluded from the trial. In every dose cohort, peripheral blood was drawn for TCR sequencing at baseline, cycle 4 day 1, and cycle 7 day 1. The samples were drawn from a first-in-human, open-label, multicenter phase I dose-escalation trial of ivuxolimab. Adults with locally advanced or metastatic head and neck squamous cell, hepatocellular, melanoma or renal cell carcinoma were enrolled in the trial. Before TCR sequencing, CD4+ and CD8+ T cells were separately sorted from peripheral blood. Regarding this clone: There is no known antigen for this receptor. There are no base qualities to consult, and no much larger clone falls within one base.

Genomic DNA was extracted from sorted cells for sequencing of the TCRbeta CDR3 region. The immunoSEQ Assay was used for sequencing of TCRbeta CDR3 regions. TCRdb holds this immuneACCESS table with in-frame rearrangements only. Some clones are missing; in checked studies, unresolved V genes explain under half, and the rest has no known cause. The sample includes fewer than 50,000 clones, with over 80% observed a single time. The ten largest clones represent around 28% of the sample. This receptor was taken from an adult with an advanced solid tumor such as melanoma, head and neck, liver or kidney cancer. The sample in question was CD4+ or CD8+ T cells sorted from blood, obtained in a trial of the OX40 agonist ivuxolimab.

The CDR3 sequence is CASSYSPRDTQYF. The sequenced DNA is TGTGCCAGCAGTTACTCCCCGCGGGATACGCAGTATTTT. The V and J genes are TRBV6-5 and TRBJ2-3, with the D gene call left open. Including cysteine and phenylalanine, the CDR3 has 13 amino acids. The retained sequence is limited to the CDR3, 39 bases, with the frame set at the first base. At the junction V is shortened by 0 bases and J by 6 bases, with 7 bases in between. The CDR1 and CDR2 encoded by the germline V gene are MNHEY and SVGAGI.